What follows are 16 T cell receptor beta chains derived from one specimen sequenced in a study of cytomegalovirus exposure and HLA in healthy donors. This PCR relied on a set of 60 Vbeta primers and 13 Jbeta primers. Data came from immunoSEQ multiplex PCR; TCRdb stores just in-frame clones and leaves some out. The table includes 150,000 to 200,000 clones, around four fifths detected once. The specimen sequenced was PBMCs. Receptors were obtained from a young man in good health and CMV-seronegative.

This clone was seen only a few times. This chain uses TRBV12-5 with TRBJ1-6; D is ambiguous. V gave up 7 bases and J gave up 9 bases, with 16 bases separating them. Germline V lookup: CDR1 LGHNT, CDR2 FRNRAP. This CDR3 has 14 residues. DNA of the CDR3: TGTGCTAGTGATTATACGAGGGAAAGTTCACCCCTCCACTTT. Its protein is CASDYTRESSPLHF.

The rearrangement uses TRBV7-3 and TRBJ2-7, with 12 positions matching TRBD2. Germline V gene data show CDR1 as SGHTA and CDR2 as FQGTGA. Trimming at V came to 2 bases and at J to 4 bases, leaving 9 bases not matched to a gene. This CDR3 region has 17 residues. Written as DNA, the CDR3 is TGTGCCAGCAGCTTACGTAAGGCTAGCGGGAGGGGATACGAGCAGTACTTC. Amino acids: CASSLRKASGRGYEQYF.

The genes are TRBV6-6 and TRBJ2-5; 10 bases map to TRBD2. The germline gives CDR1 MNHNY, CDR2 SVGAGI (reference sequence). With 7 bases clipped from V and 5 bases from J, the junction kept 7 bases outside the gene matches. The CDR3 runs to 14 residues. CDR3 DNA: TGTGCCAGCACCAGCGGGGGGGCCGTTGAGACCCAGTACTTC. Translating it yields CASTSGGAVETQYF.

This clone has only a few counts. The CDR3: CASSKSLQGQGFYEQYF. The CDR3 DNA sequence: TGCGCCAGCAGCAAAAGTCTGCAGGGACAGGGGTTTTACGAGCAGTACTTC. The chain recombines TRBV4-3 with TRBJ2-7, with 10 bases that match TRBD1. Per germline, CDR1 LGHNA and CDR2 YSLEER. V gave up 5 bases and J gave up 4 bases; unmatched junction bases: 14. The CDR3 consists of 17 residues.

This chain uses TRBV5-1 with TRBJ1-5; D is ambiguous. CDR3 length: 15 amino acids. The germline CDR1 and CDR2 sequences are SGHRS and YFSETQ. The germline V and J ends were trimmed by 5 bases and 1 base, with 13 bases remaining between them. The CDR3 coding sequence is TGCGCCAGCAGACGGACGGGGATAAGCAATCAGCCCCAGCATTTT. This codes for CASRRTGISNQPQHF.

This chain connects TRBV7-9 to TRBJ2-1, with 7 bases identical to TRBD2. V shed 6 bases and J 4 bases; nucleotides not matched to a gene: 9. The length of the CDR3 is 15 residues. Germline CDR1 is SEHNR and CDR2 is FQNEAQ (reference sequence). For the CDR3, the DNA is TGTGCCAGCAGTCTAGCGGAAATAGGGTACAATGAGCAGTTCTTC. Protein sequence: CASSLAEIGYNEQFF.

V gene TRBV28 combines with J gene TRBJ1-4; D is ambiguous. The CDR3 is made up of 14 amino acids. V dropped 6 bases and J dropped 4 bases, with 12 bases sitting between them. Germline V CDR1 and CDR2: MDHEN, SYDVKM. CDR3: CASRSWQNNEKLFF. The CDR3 DNA reads as TGTGCCAGCAGGTCGTGGCAGAATAATGAAAAACTGTTTTTT.

The DNA of the CDR3 is TGTGCCAGCAGTTTTTACGACAAGGAGGGGGAAAAACTGTTTTTT. It encodes CASSFYDKEGEKLFF. This sequence joins TRBV28 and TRBJ1-4, with D maybe TRBD1 (5 bases). The CDR3 runs to 15 residues. V lost 3 bases to trimming and J lost 8 bases, with 16 bases between them. Germline assignment: CDR1 MDHEN and CDR2 SYDVKM. The full variable domain, with the rest looked up from reference TRBV28 and TRBJ1-4, is DVKVTQSSRYLVKRTGEKVFLECVQDMDHENMFWYRQDPGLGLRLIYFSYDVKMKEKGDIPEGYSVSREKKERFSLILESASTNQTSMYLCASSFYDKEGEKLFFGSGTQLSVL.

This chain joins TRBV11-2 and TRBJ2-5, with TRBD1 identical over 7 bases. Germline CDR1 reads SGHAT; CDR2 reads FQNNGV. CDR3 length: 14 amino acids. The junction had 5 bases not matched to a gene; V was cut back by 5 bases and J by 2 bases. CDR3 bases: TGTGCCAGCAGCCGGGGACAGCTACAAGAGACCCAGTACTTC. This gives the protein CASSRGQLQETQYF.

The rearrangement links TRBV25-1 to TRBJ1-6, with D uncertain. Deletions cut 6 bases from V and 0 bases from J, with 12 bases between. This CDR3 contains 16 residues. Per germline, CDR1 MGHDK and CDR2 SYGVNS. CDR3 sequence: CASSRDTISYNSPLHF. In nucleotides, the CDR3 is TGTGCCAGCAGCCGAGACACAATCTCCTATAATTCACCCCTCCACTTT.

This rearrangement joins TRBV6-1 to TRBJ1-3; TRBD1 matches 7 bases. The length of the CDR3 is 16 residues. The V gene's germline CDR1 is MNHNS and CDR2 SASEGT. V dropped 2 bases and J dropped 7; count of bases not matched to a gene: 11. CDR3 nucleotide sequence: TGTGCCAGCAGTGAATCTCTCGAGACAGGGATGAACACCATATATTTT. Amino acid sequence: CASSESLETGMNTIYF.

CDR3 sequence reads: CATSREKGPYGYTF. The CDR3 DNA is TGTGCCACCAGCAGAGAAAAGGGGCCCTATGGCTACACCTTC. The V and J genes are TRBV15 and TRBJ1-2; tentative D call: TRBD1 (5 bases). The CDR3 totals 14 residues. Looked up from germline, CDR1 is LNHNV and CDR2 is YYDKDF (reference sequence). Trimming removed 0 bases from V and 4 bases from J, with 9 bases in between.

This rearrangement joins TRBV27 to TRBJ1-1, with 7 bases identical to TRBD1. The germline V gene has CDR1 MNHEY and CDR2 SMNVEV (reference sequence). The CDR3 sequence is 15 residues long. With V trimmed by 4 bases and J by 4 bases, 9 bases remained unmatched. CDR3 loop: CASSWGRQGVTEAFF. The CDR3 DNA is TGTGCCAGCAGTTGGGGGAGACAGGGAGTCACTGAAGCTTTCTTT.

The V gene is TRBV28, the J gene TRBJ1-2; maybe TRBD1 (5 bases). CDR1 and CDR2 from the germline V gene are MDHEN and SYDVKM. V gave up 2 bases and J gave up 4 bases, with 20 bases separating them. This CDR3 region has 17 residues. The chain's CDR3 is CASSLGQGLTVPYGYTF. The DNA for the CDR3 is TGTGCCAGCAGTTTAGGGCAGGGACTAACTGTACCCTATGGCTACACCTTC.

This chain links TRBV30 with TRBJ2-1; TRBD1 might be the D (6 bases). There are 13 residues in the CDR3. The germline V gene has CDR1 GTSNPN and CDR2 SVGIG (reference sequence). Trimming removed 1 base at V and 8 bases at J, with 12 bases between. CDR3 residues: CAWSGDIGYEQFF. DNA of the CDR3: TGTGCCTGGAGTGGGGACATTGGCTATGAGCAGTTCTTC.

The chain uses TRBV7-8 and TRBJ1-5; D is unclear. The CDR3 spans 12 residues. V was cut by 2 bases and J by 4 bases, with 3 bases left in between. Germline loops: CDR1 SGHVS, CDR2 FQNEAQ. CDR3: CASSLQNQPQHF. The CDR3 DNA follows: TGTGCCAGCAGCTTACAGAATCAGCCCCAGCATTTT.